The rows below give T cell receptor beta chains drawn from one sample of a study of blood T cell repertoires in COVID-19. The method was immunoSEQ multiplex PCR; TCRdb's version includes in-frame clones alone and lacks a portion of them. The table includes roughly 260,000 clones, more than 80% detected once. The material sequenced was peripheral blood. These receptors came from a woman aged 40 to 50 with acute or convalescent COVID-19. CDR3s include the opening cysteine and the closing phenylalanine or tryptophan. Each record gives: J gene, V gene, CDR3 length, clone size, D gene, CDR3 DNA, CDR3 protein. A D gene is named only where the DNA matches it firmly. Clone size is stated in some rows and not others, as once, few, many or a class when expanded.

J: TRBJ2-1
V: TRBV6-5
length: 13
size: .
D: TRBD1
DNA: TGTGCCATCCGGGACAGGGCAAAGAATGAGCAGTTCTTC
CDR3: CAIRDRAKNEQFF

J: TRBJ2-3
V: TRBV5-5
length: 14
size: .
D: .
DNA: TGTGCCAGCAGCTCTAGACAGGCAACAGATACGCAGTATTTT
CDR3: CASSSRQATDTQYF

J: TRBJ1-2
V: TRBV30
length: 12
size: .
D: TRBD1
DNA: TGTGCCTGGTTGACAGGGGTAGATGGCTACACCTTC
CDR3: CAWLTGVDGYTF

J: TRBJ1-2
V: TRBV14
length: 13
size: .
D: TRBD1
DNA: TGTGCCAGCAGCCCGGACAGGGCGTATGGCTACACCTTC
CDR3: CASSPDRAYGYTF

J: TRBJ2-1
V: TRBV6-5
length: 14
size: once
D: TRBD1
DNA: TGTGCCAGCAATCAGGGTCCTTCAGGGGGTGAGCAGTTCTTC
CDR3: CASNQGPSGGEQFF

J: TRBJ1-1
V: TRBV11-2
length: 15
size: once
D: TRBD1
DNA: TGTGCCAGCAGCCGAACCACAGGGGGCTCGGCTGAAGCTTTCTTT
CDR3: CASSRTTGGSAEAFF

J: TRBJ1-2
V: TRBV15
length: 14
size: .
D: TRBD1
DNA: TGTGCCACCAGCAGAGGGGCGACAGGGACTGGCTACACCTTC
CDR3: CATSRGATGTGYTF

J: TRBJ1-1
V: TRBV19
length: 16
size: .
D: .
DNA: TGTGCCAGTAGTATAGAGGTCGTCGCAGGAACTACTGAAGCTTTCTTT
CDR3: CASSIEVVAGTTEAFF

J: TRBJ1-4
V: TRBV4-1
length: 16
size: .
D: .
DNA: TGCGCCAGCAGCCAACCTCGACAAACAGGGCGCGAAAAACTGTTTTTT
CDR3: CASSQPRQTGREKLFF

J: TRBJ2-3
V: TRBV4-1
length: 17
size: .
D: .
DNA: TGCGCCAGCAGCCCCCAAGGCGGTCACGGCCATGAGGATACGCAGTATTTT
CDR3: CASSPQGGHGHEDTQYF

J: TRBJ2-5
V: TRBV4-1
length: 16
size: .
D: TRBD2
DNA: TGCGCCAGCAGCCGCCGTAGCGGGGGGGCCGGAGAGACCCAGTACTTC
CDR3: CASSRRSGGAGETQYF

J: TRBJ2-1
V: TRBV14
length: 13
size: .
D: TRBD2
DNA: TGTGCCAGCAGCCAAGAGCAGCGGGGTATGCAGTTCTTC
CDR3: CASSQEQRGMQFF

J: TRBJ1-2
V: TRBV11-2
length: 14
size: .
D: TRBD1
DNA: TGTGCCAGCAGCCCAGGGGGCGCGAGCTATGGCTACACCTTC
CDR3: CASSPGGASYGYTF

J: TRBJ1-3
V: TRBV7-8
length: 15
size: .
D: .
DNA: TGTGCCAGCAGCTTAGCCGGTGGGGGCAGAAACACCATATATTTT
CDR3: CASSLAGGGRNTIYF

J: TRBJ1-3
V: TRBV7-9
length: 17
size: .
D: .
DNA: TGTGCCAGCAGCCCCCAGGGGACCCTGGGCTCTGGAAACACCATATATTTT
CDR3: CASSPQGTLGSGNTIYF

J: TRBJ2-1
V: TRBV5-4
length: 17
size: .
D: TRBD2
DNA: TGTGCCAGCAGCCTTGGTGGTAGCGGGGGCCCCTACAATGAGCAGTTCTTC
CDR3: CASSLGGSGGPYNEQFF